This is a list of T cell receptor beta chains from one sample in a study of shared clonotypes between healthy human individuals. Profiling relied on immunoSEQ multiplex PCR, and the TCRdb table lists in-frame clones only, not all of them. The sample carries over a million clones, around 98.5% recorded once. The sample consisted of naive CD4+ T cells sorted from blood. Every receptor here comes from a young man in good health. Each CDR3 is given with its conserved first and last residue. D genes are given only for firm matches. The size field is filled for only some rows; it gives once, few, many or a size class.

TRBJ2-3	TRBV4-2	NA	NA	CASSPTGTDTQYF	TGTGCCAGCAGCCCGACGGGCACAGATACGCAGTATTTT
TRBJ1-2	TRBV2	NA	NA	CASSVEGNYGYTF	TGTGCCAGCAGTGTTGAGGGAAACTATGGCTACACCTTC
TRBJ2-7	TRBV28	NA	NA	CASKERATSYEQYF	TGTGCCAGCAAGGAAAGGGCTACCAGCTACGAGCAGTACTTC
TRBJ2-5	TRBV5-5	NA	TRBD2	CASSQTSGRQETQYF	TGTGCCAGCAGCCAAACTAGCGGGAGACAAGAGACCCAGTACTTC
TRBJ1-1	TRBV5-1	NA	NA	CASSVNSDRNTEAFF	TGCGCCAGCAGCGTGAACTCGGACAGAAACACTGAAGCTTTCTTT
TRBJ1-1	TRBV7-2	NA	NA	CASSPGQYTEAFF	TGTGCCAGCAGCCCTGGACAGTACACTGAAGCTTTCTTT
TRBJ1-1	TRBV9	NA	NA	CASTPDRGGLTEAFF	TGTGCCAGCACCCCGGATCGTGGGGGGCTTACTGAAGCTTTCTTT
TRBJ1-4	TRBV18	NA	TRBD1	CASSQQGIATNEKLFF	TGTGCCAGCTCACAACAGGGGATTGCAACTAATGAAAAACTGTTTTTT
TRBJ2-1	TRBV7-9	NA	TRBD2	CASSSTSGRHNEQFF	TGTGCCAGCAGCTCGACTAGCGGGAGGCACAATGAGCAGTTCTTC
TRBJ1-2	TRBV4-3	NA	NA	CASSQVGYGYTF	TGCGCCAGCAGCCAAGTTGGCTATGGCTACACCTTC
TRBJ2-1	TRBV9	NA	NA	CASTEDPYSYNEQFF	TGTGCCAGCACCGAAGACCCATACTCCTACAATGAGCAGTTCTTC
TRBJ2-2	TRBV18	NA	NA	CASSPSDTGELFF	TGTGCCAGCTCACCGTCGGACACCGGGGAGCTGTTTTTT
TRBJ2-2	TRBV5-8	NA	TRBD2	CASSLLAALSGELFF	TGTGCCAGCAGCTTACTAGCGGCCTTATCTGGGGAGCTGTTTTTT
TRBJ2-7	TRBV5-1	NA	NA	CASSLNEMGGHEQYF	TGCGCCAGCAGCTTGAATGAAATGGGTGGCCACGAGCAGTACTTC
TRBJ2-2	TRBV18	NA	NA	CASSNRQGGTGELFF	TGTGCCAGCTCAAACCGACAGGGAGGCACCGGGGAGCTGTTTTTT
TRBJ2-7	TRBV5-1	NA	TRBD1	CASSLGTGRGYEQYF	TGCGCCAGCAGCCTAGGGACAGGGAGGGGATACGAGCAGTACTTC
TRBJ2-7	TRBV30	NA	NA	CAWTAARPSSYEQYF	TGTGCCTGGACCGCGGCCAGGCCTAGCTCCTACGAGCAGTACTTC
TRBJ1-1	TRBV19	NA	NA	CASRQGLSTEAFF	TGTGCCAGCCGCCAGGGACTATCGACTGAAGCTTTCTTT
TRBJ2-6	TRBV15	NA	NA	CATSRGGAGSGANVLTF	TGTGCCACCAGCAGGGGAGGTGCCGGTTCTGGGGCCAACGTCCTGACTTTC
TRBJ2-3	TRBV30	NA	TRBD2	CAWTQWGGLDTQYF	TGTGCCTGGACCCAATGGGGGGGTTTAGATACGCAGTATTTT
TRBJ2-3	TRBV5-1	NA	TRBD2	CASSSLISGSTDTQYF	TGCGCCAGCAGCTCCTTAATTAGCGGGAGTACAGATACGCAGTATTTT
TRBJ1-2	TRBV21-1	NA	NA	CASSKVEGYGYTF	TGTGCCAGCAGCAAAGTAGAAGGTTATGGCTACACCTTC
TRBJ2-3	TRBV5-1	NA	TRBD1	CASSFAQGAPTDTQYF	TGCGCCAGCAGCTTTGCACAGGGGGCCCCCACAGATACGCAGTATTTT
TRBJ2-5	TRBV18	NA	NA	CASSPYVADQETQYF	TGTGCCAGCTCACCATACGTAGCGGACCAAGAGACCCAGTACTTC
TRBJ1-2	TRBV7-9	once	NA	CASSSLRDTYGYTF	TGTGCCAGCAGCTCACTCCGGGACACCTATGGCTACACCTTC
TRBJ2-1	TRBV5-1	NA	TRBD1	CASSDPGTGANEQFF	TGCGCCAGCAGCGATCCCGGGACAGGGGCCAATGAGCAGTTCTTC
TRBJ1-1	TRBV5-1	NA	NA	CASSLVGDLNTEAFF	TGCGCCAGCAGCTTGGTAGGGGACCTGAACACTGAAGCTTTCTTT
TRBJ1-2	TRBV11-2	NA	NA	CASSSQLPRADYGYTF	TGTGCCAGCAGCTCACAACTTCCCAGGGCAGACTATGGCTACACCTTC
TRBJ1-5	TRBV5-5	NA	TRBD1	CASSLSLTSTGSNQPQHF	TGTGCCAGCAGCTTGTCGCTGACGTCGACAGGGAGCAATCAGCCCCAGCATTTT
TRBJ2-2	TRBV4-3	NA	NA	CASSQDTGELFF	TGCGCCAGCAGCCAAGACACCGGGGAGCTGTTTTTT
TRBJ2-7	TRBV6-5	NA	NA	CATGDRYHEQYF	TGTGCCACCGGCGACCGTTACCACGAGCAGTACTTC
TRBJ2-5	TRBV5-6	NA	NA	CASSLFTEPSSVVQYF	TGTGCCAGCAGCTTGTTTACGGAACCTTCTTCAGTTGTGCAGTACTTC
TRBJ2-1	TRBV7-6	NA	TRBD2	CASSLNPLAEYNEQFF	TGTGCCAGCAGCTTAAATCCCCTAGCGGAGTACAATGAGCAGTTCTTC
TRBJ2-1	TRBV5-1	once	NA	CASSLERNEQFF	TGCGCCAGCAGCCTGGAGAGGAATGAGCAGTTCTTC
TRBJ2-7	TRBV23-1	once	TRBD1	CASSTGQGATTYEQYF	TGCGCCAGCAGCACTGGGCAGGGGGCAACCACCTACGAGCAGTACTTC
TRBJ1-1	TRBV7-6	NA	TRBD1	CASSGQGGTEAFF	TGTGCCAGCAGCGGACAGGGTGGCACTGAAGCTTTCTTT
TRBJ1-3	TRBV5-4	NA	NA	CASSLTGRINTIYF	TGTGCCAGCAGCCTAACAGGGAGGATAAACACCATATATTTT
TRBJ2-1	TRBV2	NA	TRBD1	CASSEERDSEQFF	TGTGCCAGCAGTGAGGAGAGGGACAGTGAGCAGTTCTTC
TRBJ2-7	TRBV28	NA	NA	CASSLPHGLGAGYEQYF	TGTGCCAGCAGCCTACCCCATGGTCTTGGGGCGGGCTACGAGCAGTACTTC
TRBJ1-2	TRBV6-5	NA	TRBD1	CATRTGGVSYGYTF	TGTGCCACCAGAACAGGGGGCGTTAGCTATGGCTACACCTTC
TRBJ1-1	TRBV25-1	NA	TRBD1	CASSATGDTEAFF	TGTGCCAGCAGTGCTACAGGGGACACTGAAGCTTTCTTT
TRBJ1-5	TRBV2	NA	NA	CASKEGTGSNQPQHF	TGTGCCAGCAAAGAAGGAACGGGTAGCAATCAGCCCCAGCATTTT
TRBJ2-2	TRBV11-2	once	NA	CASRMGGANTGELFF	TGTGCCAGCAGAATGGGGGGAGCGAACACCGGGGAGCTGTTTTTT
TRBJ2-4	TRBV11-2	NA	TRBD1	CASSRPGGDIQYF	TGTGCCAGCAGCCGTCCAGGGGGAGACATTCAGTACTTC
TRBJ2-1	TRBV7-8	NA	NA	CASSFRETYNEQFF	TGTGCCAGCAGCTTCCGGGAGACCTACAATGAGCAGTTCTTC
TRBJ2-1	TRBV6-4	NA	TRBD1	CASSDSPLRDRHNEQFF	TGTGCCAGCAGTGACTCCCCTTTGCGGGACAGGCACAATGAGCAGTTCTTC
TRBJ2-1	TRBV18	NA	TRBD1	CASSRDRGNEQFF	TGTGCCAGCTCCCGGGACAGGGGTAATGAGCAGTTCTTC
TRBJ2-7	TRBV6-5	NA	TRBD1	CASSYTGGSSYEQYF	TGTGCCAGCAGTTATACAGGGGGCAGCTCCTACGAGCAGTACTTC
TRBJ2-2	TRBV10-2	NA	TRBD2	CASREGLAGVVNTGELFF	TGCGCCAGCAGGGAGGGACTAGCGGGAGTGGTGAACACCGGGGAGCTGTTTTTT
TRBJ1-2	TRBV6-6	once	NA	CASLKDSVTDNYGYTF	TGTGCCAGCCTTAAAGACTCAGTGACGGATAACTATGGCTACACCTTC